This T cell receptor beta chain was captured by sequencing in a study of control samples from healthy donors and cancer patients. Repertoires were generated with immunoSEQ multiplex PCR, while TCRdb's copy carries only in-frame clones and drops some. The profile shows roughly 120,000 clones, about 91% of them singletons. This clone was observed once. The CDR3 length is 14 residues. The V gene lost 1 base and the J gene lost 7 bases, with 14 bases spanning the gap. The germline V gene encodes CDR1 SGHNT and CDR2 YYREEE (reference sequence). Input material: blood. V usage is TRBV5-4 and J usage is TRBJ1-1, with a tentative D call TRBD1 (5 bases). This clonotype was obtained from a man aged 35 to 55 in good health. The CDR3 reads CASSLSRRDSEAFF. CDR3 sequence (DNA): TGTGCCAGCAGCTTGTCCCGCAGGGATAGTGAAGCTTTCTTT.